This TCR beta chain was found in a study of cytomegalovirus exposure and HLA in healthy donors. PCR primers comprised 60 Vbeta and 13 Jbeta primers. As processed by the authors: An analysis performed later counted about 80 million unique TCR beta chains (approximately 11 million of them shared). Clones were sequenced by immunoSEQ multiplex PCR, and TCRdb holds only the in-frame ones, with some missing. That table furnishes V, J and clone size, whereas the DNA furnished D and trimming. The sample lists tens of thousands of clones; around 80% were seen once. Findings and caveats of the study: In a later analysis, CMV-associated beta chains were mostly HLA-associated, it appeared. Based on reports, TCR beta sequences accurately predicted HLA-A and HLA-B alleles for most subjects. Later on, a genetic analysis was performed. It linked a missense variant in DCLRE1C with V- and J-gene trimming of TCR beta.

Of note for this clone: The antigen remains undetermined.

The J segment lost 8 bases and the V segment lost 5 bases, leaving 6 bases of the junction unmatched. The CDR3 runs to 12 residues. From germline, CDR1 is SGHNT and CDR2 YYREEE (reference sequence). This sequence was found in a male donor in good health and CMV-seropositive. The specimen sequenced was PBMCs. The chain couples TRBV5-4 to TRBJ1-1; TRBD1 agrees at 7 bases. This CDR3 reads CASSPRQGEAFF. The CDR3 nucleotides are TGTGCCAGCAGTCCTCGACAGGGAGAAGCTTTCTTT.